This T cell receptor beta chain was sequenced for a study of beta chain features in type 1 diabetes. Study as a whole: When patients were set against healthy donors, age, gender and cell yields were similar.

Study-level findings and limits: VDJ junctions sequenced from type 1 diabetes patients showed fewer insertions and more deletions.

Regarding this clone: Its antigen is still unknown. This same CDR3 is encoded by further DNA sequences in the sample.

Expressed TCRB transcripts were sequenced, since all the RNA that had been isolated was reverse transcribed. The table came from immunoSEQ multiplex PCR; TCRdb's copy has only in-frame clones and leaves some out. The sample shows more than 350,000 clones, roughly 11% of them seen only once. Isolation of CD4+ naive, central memory, regulatory and stem cell-like memory cells was achieved by sorting via CD45RO/CCR7/CD25/CD127/CD95/CD27. The CDR3 is 14 amino acids. Trimming took off 2 bases at V and 0 bases at J, with 7 bases between the two ends. The germline gives CDR1 SGHTA, CDR2 FQGTGA. Sequencing was done on a sample of naive CD4+ T cells from blood. The sequence was collected from a woman between 18 and 29 years old in good health. The chain is built from TRBV7-3 and TRBJ1-1; tentative D call: TRBD1 (6 bases). DNA of the CDR3: TGTGCCAGCAGCTTAGGGGGGCTGAACACTGAAGCTTTCTTT. Encoded protein: CASSLGGLNTEAFF.